This TCR beta chain was identified in a study of blood T cell repertoires in COVID-19. Study-level information: COVID-19 samples, acute and convalescent, were from the United States, Italy and Spain. PBMCs, B-cell-depleted T cells, or T cells provided the cDNA or gDNA that made up the material.

Per the study methods: Quantification of nucleated cells was approximated via reference gene primer amplification. The method was immunoSEQ multiplex PCR; TCRdb's version includes in-frame clones alone and lacks a portion of them. The V and J calls and clone size were taken over from that table, and D and trimming were inferred from the DNA. The sample contains 100,000 to 150,000 clones, about 83% of which appear only once. CDR1 PRHDT and CDR2 FYEKMQ come from the germline V gene (reference sequence). The V segment lost 6 bases and the J segment 7 bases; nucleotides outside the gene matches: 4. The length of the CDR3 is 15 residues.

The sequenced sample was peripheral blood. This sequence joins TRBV13 and TRBJ2-1; TRBD2 matches at 15 bases. This receptor was identified in a man aged 55-75 years with acute or convalescent COVID-19. This CDR3 reads CASRRTSGRVNEQFF. The CDR3 bases are TGTGCCAGCAGACGGACTAGCGGGAGGGTAAATGAGCAGTTCTTC.